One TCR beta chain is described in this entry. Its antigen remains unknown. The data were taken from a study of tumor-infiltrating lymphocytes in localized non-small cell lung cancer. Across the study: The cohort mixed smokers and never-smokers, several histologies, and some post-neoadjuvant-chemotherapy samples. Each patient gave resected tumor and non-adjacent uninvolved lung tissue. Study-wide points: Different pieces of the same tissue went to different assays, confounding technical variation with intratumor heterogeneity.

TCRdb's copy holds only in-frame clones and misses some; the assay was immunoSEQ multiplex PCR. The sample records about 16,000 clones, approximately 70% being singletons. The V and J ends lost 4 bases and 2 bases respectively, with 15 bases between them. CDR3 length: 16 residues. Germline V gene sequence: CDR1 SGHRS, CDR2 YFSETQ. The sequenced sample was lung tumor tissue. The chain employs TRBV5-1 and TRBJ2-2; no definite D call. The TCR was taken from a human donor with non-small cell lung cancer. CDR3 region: CASSPTALPNTGELFF. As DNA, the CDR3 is TGCGCCAGCAGCCCCACGGCCCTTCCAAACACCGGGGAGCTGTTTTTT.